This T cell receptor beta chain was captured in a study of blood T cell repertoires in COVID-19. On the study more broadly: COVID-19 samples, acute and convalescent, were from the United States, Italy and Spain.

Original processing notes: Scientists estimated how many nucleated cells there were by amplifying reference gene primers. TCRdb's table, derived via immunoSEQ multiplex PCR, lists solely in-frame clones and lacks some. V, J and clone size were drawn from that table, and D and trimming were deduced from the DNA. The sample records over 300,000 clones, 80% to 90% being singletons. The ends lost 0 bases at V and 2 bases at J; junction bases unmatched: 4. Germline CDR1 is SGHRS and CDR2 is YFSETQ. CDR3 length equals 15 residues. The receptor was isolated from a man younger than 30 who had recovered from COVID-19. The specimen was peripheral blood. The V gene is TRBV5-1, the J gene TRBJ2-7, with TRBD2 matching 8 bases. CDR3 DNA: TGCGCCAGCAGCTTGGACGGGGGGGGACCCTACGAGCAGTACTTC. Its protein is CASSLDGGGPYEQYF.